The 30 T cell receptor beta chains below all came from one sample that was sequenced in a study of post-analysis software for immune sequencing data. Study-wide points: TRBV segments more frequent in patients than in controls numbered five and included TRBV5-6, TRBV5-1 and TRBV20-1.

Antigens of these TCRs are unknown. cDNA libraries of TCR beta carried unique molecular identifiers. Via MiXCR, TCRdb re-called the PCR reads, giving one row per CDR3 protein. This sample has 450,000 to 650,000 distinct CDR3 sequences, with 40% to 50% found just once. The sample consisted of blood. These receptors all come from a girl aged 10 to 17 with multiple sclerosis.

The table lists this clonotype with a few counts. The V gene is TRBV6-6, the J gene TRBJ2-4, with D hard to call. The J call is uncertain, as TRBJ2-7 better fits the DNA end. CDR1 is MNHNY, CDR2 SVGAGI, per germline (reference sequence). This CDR3 contains 14 residues. The CDR3 sequence is CASSYSGEFYEQYF. CDR3 nucleotides: TGTGCCAGCAGTTATTCAGGAGAGTTCTACGAGCAGTACTTC.

This clonotype has just one count. The rearrangement uses TRBV12-3 or TRBV12-4 and TRBJ2-2, with D hard to call. With 4 bases removed from V and 7 bases from J, the gap between germline ends came to 10 bases. CDR3 length equals 13 residues. The CDR3 spells CASSSLFYGELFF. The CDR3, as DNA: TGTGCCAGCAGTTCCCTATTTTACGGGGAGCTGTTTTTT.

CDR3 residues: CASSLAPPTSGGEQYF. In DNA form, the CDR3 reads TGTGCCAGCAGCTTAGCCCCCCCCACTAGCGGGGGCGAGCAGTACTTC. J is TRBJ2-7 and V is TRBV7-2; 11 bases fit TRBD2. This CDR3 has 16 residues. V trimming: 0 bases; J trimming: 6 bases; junction bases outside the gene matches: 7. From germline, CDR1 is SGHTA and CDR2 FQGNSA.

The rearrangement links TRBV30 to TRBJ2-5, with 11 nucleotides matching TRBD2. CDR3 length equals 18 residues. J gave up 11 bases and V 4 bases, and 24 bases lay outside the gene matches. In germline, CDR1 is GTSNPN, CDR2 SVGIG (reference sequence). Here the CDR3 reads CAWKTELAGVVSYNEQYF. The DNA for the CDR3 is TGTGCCTGGAAAACGGAACTAGCGGGGGTCGTCTCCTACAATGAGCAGTACTTC.

This clonotype was seen a handful of times. V is TRBV5-1 and J is TRBJ2-1; the D is unclear. Germline CDR1 is SGHRS and CDR2 is YFSETQ. The V and J ends lost 9 bases and 9 bases respectively, with 19 bases between them. The CDR3 extends over 13 amino acids. The CDR3 spells CANSSPVAIEQFF. Here the CDR3 DNA reads TGCGCCAACTCTTCCCCCGTGGCGATTGAGCAGTTCTTC.

This rearrangement joins TRBV7-6 to TRBJ2-3; 9 nucleotides match TRBD1. The germline gives CDR1 SGHVS, CDR2 FNYEAQ. This CDR3 spans 15 amino acids. After removal of 5 bases from V and 4 bases from J, the junction contained 7 bases not matched to a gene. The CDR3 sequence: CASSNRDREADTQYF. As DNA, the CDR3 is TGTGCCAGCAGCAACCGGGACAGGGAGGCAGATACGCAGTATTTT.

Concerning this clonotype: This clone may be a read error of a much larger clone one base away. The chain joins TRBV12-3 or TRBV12-4 to TRBJ2-3; 10 nucleotides line up with TRBD2. The CDR3 extends over 15 amino acids. The junction had 6 bases not matched to a gene; V was cut back by 6 bases and J by 3 bases. The CDR3 sequence: CASRGTSESTDTQYF. The CDR3 DNA reads as TGTGCCAGCAGGGGGACTAGCGAGAGTACAGATACGCAGTATTTT.

V is TRBV5-1 and J is TRBJ2-5; D unclear. Germline values: CDR1 SGHRS, CDR2 YFSETQ. V was clipped by 6 bases and J by 4 bases, with 10 bases between them. The CDR3 is 12 amino acids. In DNA form, the CDR3 reads TGCGCCAGCAATTCCCACGGAGAGACCCAGTACTTC. This translates into CASNSHGETQYF.

This clonotype has a handful of counts. The J gene is TRBJ2-4, the V gene TRBV2; no definite D call. Trimming cost V 11 bases and J 2 bases, with 16 bases left between them. In germline, CDR1 is SNHLY, CDR2 FYNNEI. The CDR3 length is 14 residues. CDR3 DNA sequence: TGTGCCGGCACCCGAGAGCAGACCAAAAACATTCAGTACTTC. The encoded protein is CAGTREQTKNIQYF.

The V and J genes are TRBV10-3 and TRBJ2-1; 9 bases align to TRBD2. Germline CDR1 reads ENHRY; CDR2 reads SYGVKD. This CDR3 is 13 amino acids long. The V gene end was trimmed by 7 bases and the J gene end by 6 bases; junction bases not matched to a gene: 4. The CDR3: CAITSGATNEQFF. The CDR3 DNA reads TGTGCCATCACTAGCGGGGCGACCAATGAGCAGTTCTTC.

V is TRBV18 and J is TRBJ2-7; TRBD1 is a possible D gene (6 bases). The germline CDR1 and CDR2 sequences are KGHSH and LQKENI. V was shortened by 0 bases and J by 0 bases, with 21 bases between the two germline ends. CDR3 length: 19 residues. The CDR3 bases are TGTGCCAGCTCACCACCGTACGGGCTACAGGGTGGAGGCTCCTACGAGCAGTACTTC. It yields the protein CASSPPYGLQGGGSYEQYF.

The chain joins TRBV5-6 to TRBJ1-2, with 8 nucleotides matching TRBD1. The CDR3 length is 14 residues. V was clipped by 4 bases and J by 3 bases; unmatched bases: 5. Germline CDR1 is SGHDT and CDR2 is YYEEEE. DNA for the CDR3: TGTGCCAGCAGCCCCTTGGACAGGGACTATGGCTACACCTTC. Residues: CASSPLDRDYGYTF.

This clonotype was seen only once. This chain links TRBV20-1 with TRBJ1-5; D is uncertain. The germline CDR1 and CDR2 sequences are DFQATT and SNEGSKA (reference sequence). The V gene lost 3 bases and the J gene lost 0 bases, with 12 bases spanning the gap. This CDR3 is built from 15 residues. CDR3 sequence (DNA): TGCAGTGCTAGTGGTGGATTCTTTAGCAATCAGCCCCAGCATTTT. Its protein product is CSASGGFFSNQPQHF.

The CDR3 DNA sequence: TGTGCCAGCGCCTCCGGGGGTTGGAAGGGAGATACGCAGTATTTT. Amino acids: CASASGGWKGDTQYF. The chain has TRBV12-3 or TRBV12-4 and TRBJ2-3, with D tentatively TRBD2 (6 bases). Trimming removed 8 bases from V and 5 bases from J, with 20 bases in between. The CDR3 totals 15 residues.

This clonotype was seen ten or more times. This chain connects TRBV5-1 to TRBJ2-1, with D hard to call. The germline gives CDR1 SGHRS, CDR2 YFSETQ. V was pared by 0 bases and J by 5 bases, with 6 bases between. The CDR3 runs 13 residues. CDR3 in amino acids: CASSLGYNNEQFF. The CDR3 coding sequence is TGCGCCAGCAGCTTGGGGTATAACAATGAGCAGTTCTTC.

This clonotype has just a few counts. This chain links TRBV7-9 with TRBJ2-5; D is uncertain. The CDR3 contains 12 residues. Germline V lookup: CDR1 SEHNR, CDR2 FQNEAQ (reference sequence). V lost 8 bases to trimming and J lost 5 bases, with 12 bases between them. The CDR3: CASGLRKETQYF. For the CDR3, the DNA is TGTGCCAGCGGGTTAAGGAAGGAGACCCAGTACTTC.

This clonotype occurred a few times. The CDR3: CASSPDGLKEQYF. CDR3 nucleotides: TGTGCCAGCAGTCCGGACGGTTTGAAAGAGCAGTACTTC. The chain links TRBV12-3 or TRBV12-4 to TRBJ2-5; D gene uncertain. The ends were cut back, 5 bases at V and 11 bases at J, with 18 bases in the middle. This CDR3 region has 13 residues.

V is TRBV11-3 and J is TRBJ2-1; a weak D match, TRBD1 (6 bases). CDR3 size: 15 residues. The germline V gene has CDR1 SGHNT and CDR2 YENEEA. Trimming cost V 5 bases and J 11 bases, with 22 bases left between them. The CDR3 nucleotides read TGTGCCAGCAGCCCCTGGACAGAGCCCGATCATCAGCAGTTCTTC. The encoded protein is CASSPWTEPDHQQFF. The full variable domain, its missing parts supplied by reference TRBV11-3 and TRBJ2-1, is EAGVVQSPRYKIIEKKQPVAFWCNPISGHNTLYWYLQNLGQGPELLIRYENEEAVDDSQLPKDRFSAERLKGVDSTLKIQPAELGDSAVYLCASSPWTEPDHQQFFGPGTRLTVL.

This clonotype was observed a few times. The chain couples TRBV2 to TRBJ1-2, with a possible D match to TRBD1 (5 bases). V lost 10 bases and J lost 2, with 14 bases in between. Germline CDR1 is SNHLY and CDR2 is FYNNEI. This CDR3 has 13 residues. This CDR3 is CATLPPGNYGYTF. The CDR3 DNA follows: TGTGCCACCCTGCCCCCAGGGAACTATGGCTACACCTTC.

The genes are TRBV5-1 and TRBJ2-1; 11 bases fit TRBD2. The CDR3 has 17 amino acids. After removal of 3 bases from V and 3 bases from J, the junction contained 8 bases not matched to a gene. Looked up from germline, CDR1 is SGHRS and CDR2 is YFSETQ. The CDR3 region is CASSWLRLAGIYNEQFF. The DNA of the CDR3 is TGCGCCAGCAGCTGGCTACGACTAGCGGGGATCTACAATGAGCAGTTCTTC.

The table lists this clonotype with a few counts. At one boundary the junction diverges from the germline segment, which might be a read error. This sequence joins TRBV12-3 or TRBV12-4 and TRBJ2-5; D perhaps matches TRBD2 (5 bases). The CDR3 length is 14 residues. The CDR3, as DNA: TGTGCCAGCAGGGCCGGAGGCGCCCAAGGGACCCAGTACTTC. Its protein is CASRAGGAQGTQYF.

This clonotype was picked up a small number of times. V gene TRBV7-2 combines with J gene TRBJ1-4; D possibly corresponds to TRBD1 (5 bases). V lost 5 bases to trimming and J lost 11 bases, with 21 bases between them. Germline CDR1 reads SGHTA; CDR2 reads FQGNSA. The CDR3 consists of 15 residues. CDR3 sequence reads: CASSPGLPKRPKLFF. CDR3 DNA: TGTGCCAGCAGCCCGGGACTCCCTAAGCGCCCTAAACTGTTTTTT. The full variable domain, in which reference TRBV7-2 and TRBJ1-4 provide the parts outside the CDR3, is GAGVSQSPSNKVTEKGKDVELRCDPISGHTALYWYRQSLGQGLEFLIYFQGNSAPDKSGLPSDRFSAERTGGSVSTLTIQRTQQEDSAVYLCASSPGLPKRPKLFFGSGTQLSVL.

The rearrangement uses TRBV7-2 and TRBJ2-5, with TRBD1 as a possible D gene (7 bases). This CDR3 comprises 13 residues. V was shortened by 8 bases and J by 5 bases, with 15 bases between the two germline ends. The V gene's germline CDR1 is SGHTA and CDR2 FQGNSA. CDR3 DNA sequence: TGTGCCAGCCTCAGGGGGGTTGAGGAGACCCAGTACTTC. This gives the protein CASLRGVEETQYF.

This clonotype was seen just once. V is TRBV7-3 and J is TRBJ2-1, with unresolved D. The CDR3 covers 15 residues. CDR1 and CDR2 (germline): SGHTA, FQGTGA. Trimming took 5 bases from V and 7 from J, leaving 18 bases between them. The DNA of the CDR3 is TGTGCCAGCAGCCCCAATAATAGGGCCCTAAATGAGCAGTTCTTC. Translation: CASSPNNRALNEQFF.

This chain joins TRBV3-1 and TRBJ1-2; D call uncertain. Germline-derived CDR1 and CDR2 are LGHDT and YNNKEL (reference sequence). Trimming pared 1 base from V and 4 bases from J, leaving 7 bases between. CDR3 length: 13 residues. This CDR3 reads CASSQGETYGYTF. DNA for the CDR3: TGTGCCAGCAGCCAAGGGGAGACCTATGGCTACACCTTC.

This rearrangement joins TRBV6-5 to TRBJ1-5; 9 bases align to TRBD1. Per germline, CDR1 MNHEY and CDR2 SVGAGI. The J segment lost 7 bases and the V segment lost 5 bases, leaving 9 bases of the junction unmatched. This CDR3 is 15 amino acids long. The CDR3 coding sequence is TGTGCCAGCAGTCCGACACAGGGGGCGAGGCAGCCCCAGCATTTT. Translation: CASSPTQGARQPQHF.

This clonotype was recorded a few times. The chain uses TRBV29-1 and TRBJ2-7; tentatively, D is TRBD1 or TRBD2 (5 bases each). CDR3 length equals 13 residues. V dropped 1 base and J dropped 10 bases, with 17 bases sitting between them. From germline, CDR1 is SQVTM and CDR2 ANQGSEA. The CDR3 nucleotides read TGCAGCGTTGAAGCGGGGCTCCGAGGAGCCCAGTACTTC. It encodes CSVEAGLRGAQYF.

In its sample, this clonotype was seen a few times. This chain connects TRBV7-7 to TRBJ1-4; 10 nucleotides match TRBD1. Per the germline V gene, CDR1 is SSHAT and CDR2 is FNYEAQ (reference sequence). This CDR3 contains 15 residues. With 3 bases clipped from V and 3 bases from J, the junction kept 1 base outside the gene matches. The CDR3 nucleotides are TGTGCCAGCAGCTTGGGACAGGGGTCTAATGAAAAACTGTTTTTT. Translating gives CASSLGQGSNEKLFF.

The CDR3 loop reads CASSQEIGGVRGYNEQFF. The CDR3 DNA reads TGCGCCAGCAGCCAAGAAATTGGGGGCGTCAGGGGGTACAATGAGCAGTTCTTC. The rearrangement links TRBV4-1 to TRBJ2-1, with 7 bases fitting TRBD1. The CDR3 consists of 18 residues. The junction had 12 bases not matched to a gene; V was cut back by 0 bases and J by 4 bases. Germline V gene lookup returns CDR1 MGHRA and CDR2 YSYEKL.

This clonotype was counted between two and nine times. The chain links TRBV7-8 to TRBJ2-5, with D perhaps TRBD1 (6 bases). CDR3 length: 15 amino acids. Germline V gene sequence: CDR1 SGHVS, CDR2 FQNEAQ. Trimming stripped 1 base from V and 1 base from J, with 10 bases between. The CDR3 spells CASSLVGATQETQYF. CDR3 coding DNA: TGTGCCAGCAGCTTAGTGGGGGCTACCCAAGAGACCCAGTACTTC. The full variable domain, its missing parts supplied by reference TRBV7-8 and TRBJ2-5, is GAGVSQSPRYKVAKRGQDVALRCDPISGHVSLFWYQQALGQGPEFLTYFQNEAQLDKSGLPSDRFFAERPEGSVSTLKIQRTQQEDSAVYLCASSLVGATQETQYFGPGTRLLVL.